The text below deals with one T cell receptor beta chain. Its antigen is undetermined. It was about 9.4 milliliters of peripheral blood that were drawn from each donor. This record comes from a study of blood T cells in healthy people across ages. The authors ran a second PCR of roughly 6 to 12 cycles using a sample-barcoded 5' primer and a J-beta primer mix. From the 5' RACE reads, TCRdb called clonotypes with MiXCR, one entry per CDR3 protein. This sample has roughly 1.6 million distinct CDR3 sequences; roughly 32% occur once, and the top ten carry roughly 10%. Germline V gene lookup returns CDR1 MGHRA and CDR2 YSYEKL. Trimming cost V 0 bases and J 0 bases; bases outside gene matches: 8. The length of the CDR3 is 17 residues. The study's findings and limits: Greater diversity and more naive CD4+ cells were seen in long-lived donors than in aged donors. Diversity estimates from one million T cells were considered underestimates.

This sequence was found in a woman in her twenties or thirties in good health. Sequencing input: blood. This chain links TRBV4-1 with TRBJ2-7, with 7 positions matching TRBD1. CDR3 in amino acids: CASSQEGGGTVSYEQYF. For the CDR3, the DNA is TGCGCCAGCAGCCAAGAAGGGGGCGGAACAGTCTCCTACGAGCAGTACTTC.